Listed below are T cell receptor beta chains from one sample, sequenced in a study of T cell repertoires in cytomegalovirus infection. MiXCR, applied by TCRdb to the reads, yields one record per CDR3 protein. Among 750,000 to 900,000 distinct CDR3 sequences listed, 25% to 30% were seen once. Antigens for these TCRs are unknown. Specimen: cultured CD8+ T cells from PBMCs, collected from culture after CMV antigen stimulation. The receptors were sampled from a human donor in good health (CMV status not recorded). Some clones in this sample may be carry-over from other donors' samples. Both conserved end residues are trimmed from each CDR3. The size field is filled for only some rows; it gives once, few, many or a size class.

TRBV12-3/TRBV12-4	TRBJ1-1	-	ASSSEGVMNTEAF
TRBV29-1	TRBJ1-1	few	SVLGQNTEAF
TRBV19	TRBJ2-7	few	ASSIGSGAYEQY
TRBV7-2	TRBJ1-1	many	ASSLGQGTRGAF
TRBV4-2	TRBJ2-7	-	ASSQEMVGSYEQY
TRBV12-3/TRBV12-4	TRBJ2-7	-	ASSASNSGEQY
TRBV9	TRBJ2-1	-	ASSVRTSGEGNEQF
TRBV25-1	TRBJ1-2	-	VSSVEGFYGYT
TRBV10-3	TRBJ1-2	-	AILSKTGENYGYT
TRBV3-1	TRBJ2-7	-	ASSQEIGRGPRYEQY
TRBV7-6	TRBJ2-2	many	ASSLLRATGELF
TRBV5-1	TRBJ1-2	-	ASTQTGTGAYGYT
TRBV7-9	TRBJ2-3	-	ASSYPGGGPSSFTDTQY
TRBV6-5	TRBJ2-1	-	ATAQIQGNEQF
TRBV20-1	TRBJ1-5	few	SAPPRQGHYSNQPQH
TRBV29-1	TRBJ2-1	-	SVPASSGVFSSYNEQF
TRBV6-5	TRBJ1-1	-	ASSYSGVKTEAF
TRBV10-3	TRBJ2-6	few	AISYPQGEANVLT
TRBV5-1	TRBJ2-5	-	ASSLFGQYQETQY
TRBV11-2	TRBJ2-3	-	ASSTGITQY
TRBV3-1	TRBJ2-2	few	ASSQEPTGIRELF
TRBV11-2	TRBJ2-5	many	ASSSWEGAGVSSQY
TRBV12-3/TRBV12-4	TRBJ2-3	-	ASSFYSGTGVPDTQY
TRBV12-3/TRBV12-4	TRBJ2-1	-	ASSQGTAVYNEQF
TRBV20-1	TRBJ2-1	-	SARDVTSGGSYEQF
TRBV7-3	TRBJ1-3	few	ASSLRGRSGNTIY
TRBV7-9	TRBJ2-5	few	ASSPQKGRETQY
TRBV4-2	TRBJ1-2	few	ASSQDNWGTNYGYT
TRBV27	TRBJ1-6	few	ASSLSGQGNSPLH